This TCR beta chain was documented in a study of cytomegalovirus exposure and HLA in healthy donors. Study context: Later analysis reported that the roughly 120 validation repertoires shared the platform of the approximately 670 first-cohort repertoires. Study results and limitations: There were 150 to 200 TCR beta chains listed as cytomegalovirus-associated.

The donors belonged to the roughly 120-subject validation cohort, separate from the approximately 700-subject first cohort. Measured with immunoSEQ multiplex PCR; TCRdb has only the in-frame clones, and not every one. The sample contains roughly 120,000 clones, around nine tenths of which appear only once. Turning to this clone: The antigen is not known.

Sequences were obtained from PBMCs. The clonotype originates from a woman between 18 and 30 years old in good health and CMV-seropositive.

CDR3 sequence: CASSDRGLGSPLHF. The CDR3 DNA is TGCGCCAGCAGTGACAGGGGGCTGGGTTCACCCCTCCACTTT. The rearrangement links TRBV10-2 to TRBJ1-6; 8 bases map to TRBD1. With V trimmed by 3 bases and J by 9 bases, 4 bases remained unmatched. CDR1 is WSHSY and CDR2 is SAAADI in the germline V gene. This CDR3 is built from 14 residues.